The clone carrying this T cell receptor (beta chain) was observed a few times. Its matching antigen is unknown. This sample is part of a study of radiation and T cells in renal cell carcinoma. Study-wide points: In nephrectomy-only tumors, top 100 clonotypes averaged approximately 40%, versus approximately 54% irradiated. Only small tumor regions of roughly 1 g were sampled. Dominant CDR3 motifs were more common in irradiated tumors than controls. No pretreatment tumor biopsies were available for baseline clonotypes.

Sequenced by immunoSEQ multiplex PCR; TCRdb stores in-frame clones only, minus some. The top ten hold around 38% of the sample, which has some 15,000 clones, approximately 51% seen once. The sample's treatment: 15 Gy SBRT to primary tumor, nephrectomy 4 weeks later. CDR1 and CDR2 from the germline V gene are SGDLS and YYNGEE. This CDR3 comprises 15 residues. V dropped 4 bases and J dropped 1; count of bases not matched to a gene: 3. The sample consisted of tumor tissue, taken from a patient whose treatment included radiotherapy and nephrectomy. The clonotype was recovered from a woman aged 55 to 70 with renal cell carcinoma. V gene TRBV9 combines with J gene TRBJ2-1, with TRBD2 matching over 9 bases. The DNA of the CDR3 is TGTGCCAGCAGCTTAGCGGGGGAATCCTACAATGAGCAGTTCTTC. This translates into CASSLAGESYNEQFF.